This T cell receptor beta chain is from a study of blood T cell repertoires in COVID-19. Sequencing used immunoSEQ multiplex PCR; TCRdb keeps in-frame clones, though not all of them. The data show about 490,000 clones, 70% to 90% seen once. Germline V gene lookup returns CDR1 SGHNT and CDR2 YYREEE (reference sequence). The CDR3 is made up of 13 amino acids. Trimming cost V 4 bases and J 5 bases; bases outside gene matches: 6. This TCR came from a human donor in a cohort sampled during active COVID-19. This rearrangement joins TRBV5-4 to TRBJ2-7; TRBD2 agrees at 7 bases. The sequenced material came from peripheral blood. DNA of the CDR3: TGTGCCAGCAGCCCGACTAGCTGGGACGAGCAGTACTTC. The encoded protein is CASSPTSWDEQYF.